The rows below give T cell receptor beta chains drawn from one sample of a study of cytomegalovirus exposure and HLA in healthy donors. Data came from immunoSEQ multiplex PCR; TCRdb stores just in-frame clones and leaves some out. The sample lists some 180,000 clones; 70% to 80% were seen once. The source material was PBMCs. The receptor source for this set is a male donor in good health and CMV-seronegative. Each CDR3 is given with its conserved first and last residue. The order of the fields is V gene, D gene, J gene, clone size, CDR3 protein, CDR3 DNA. A D gene is named only where the DNA matches it firmly. Rows give clone size only sometimes, using once, few, many, or a class for an expanded clone.

v_call: TRBV28
d_call: NA
j_call: TRBJ1-4
clone_size: NA
cdr3_aa: CASSHQNEKLFF
cdr3_nt: TGTGCCAGCAGCCACCAGAATGAAAAACTGTTTTTT

v_call: TRBV2
d_call: TRBD1
j_call: TRBJ1-5
clone_size: NA
cdr3_aa: CASSEVDRDQPQHF
cdr3_nt: TGTGCCAGCAGTGAGGTAGACAGGGACCAGCCCCAGCATTTT

v_call: TRBV11-2
d_call: TRBD2
j_call: TRBJ2-1
clone_size: few
cdr3_aa: CASSHTSGRLYNEQFF
cdr3_nt: TGTGCCAGCAGTCATACTAGCGGGAGGCTATACAATGAGCAGTTCTTC

v_call: TRBV18
d_call: TRBD1
j_call: TRBJ1-6
clone_size: few
cdr3_aa: CASSPDRGPSPLHF
cdr3_nt: TGTGCCAGCTCACCTGACAGGGGGCCCTCACCCCTCCACTTT

v_call: TRBV19
d_call: TRBD2
j_call: TRBJ2-1
clone_size: NA
cdr3_aa: CASSLAHRRGVHNEQFF
cdr3_nt: TGTGCCAGTAGTTTAGCCCACCGGCGGGGGGTACACAATGAGCAGTTCTTC

v_call: TRBV9
d_call: NA
j_call: TRBJ2-7
clone_size: NA
cdr3_aa: CASSAGYEQYF
cdr3_nt: TGTGCCAGCAGCGCAGGCTACGAGCAGTACTTC

v_call: TRBV2
d_call: NA
j_call: TRBJ2-4
clone_size: few
cdr3_aa: CASSDGGQVYF
cdr3_nt: TGTGCCAGCAGCGACGGGGGGCAGGTGTACTTC

v_call: TRBV19
d_call: TRBD2
j_call: TRBJ2-5
clone_size: once
cdr3_aa: CASSTPTWTSGQETQYF
cdr3_nt: TGTGCCAGTAGTACCCCTACCTGGACTAGCGGGCAAGAGACCCAGTACTTC

v_call: TRBV10-3
d_call: NA
j_call: TRBJ2-7
clone_size: NA
cdr3_aa: CAISERFGGEQYF
cdr3_nt: TGTGCCATCAGTGAGAGATTCGGGGGCGAGCAGTACTTC

v_call: TRBV2
d_call: NA
j_call: TRBJ2-7
clone_size: NA
cdr3_aa: CASSDGANACEQYF
cdr3_nt: TGTGCCAGCAGTGATGGGGCTAATGCCTGCGAGCAGTACTTC

v_call: TRBV30
d_call: TRBD2
j_call: TRBJ2-1
clone_size: NA
cdr3_aa: CAWSAGLALGSEQFF
cdr3_nt: TGTGCCTGGAGTGCGGGACTAGCCTTGGGGAGTGAGCAGTTCTTC

v_call: TRBV6-5
d_call: NA
j_call: TRBJ2-4
clone_size: NA
cdr3_aa: CASSLGRVSGNIQYF
cdr3_nt: TGTGCCAGCAGTCTAGGCAGGGTTTCAGGCAACATTCAGTACTTC

v_call: TRBV7-3
d_call: NA
j_call: TRBJ2-1
clone_size: once
cdr3_aa: CASGLSSYNEQFF
cdr3_nt: TGTGCCAGCGGACTAAGCTCCTACAATGAGCAGTTCTTC

v_call: TRBV4-1
d_call: TRBD1
j_call: TRBJ1-5
clone_size: few
cdr3_aa: CASSQVYGQDQPQHF
cdr3_nt: TGCGCCAGCAGCCAAGTTTACGGACAGGATCAGCCCCAGCATTTT

v_call: TRBV6-5
d_call: NA
j_call: TRBJ1-1
clone_size: NA
cdr3_aa: CASSFSGRVATEAFF
cdr3_nt: TGTGCCAGCAGTTTCTCGGGCAGGGTCGCCACTGAAGCTTTCTTT

v_call: TRBV5-4
d_call: NA
j_call: TRBJ2-7
clone_size: NA
cdr3_aa: CASSLSRSSSPYEQYF
cdr3_nt: TGTGCCAGCAGCTTGAGTAGATCATCCTCCCCCTACGAGCAGTACTTC

v_call: TRBV6-5
d_call: NA
j_call: TRBJ1-3
clone_size: once
cdr3_aa: CASSYSRVRAGNTIYF
cdr3_nt: TGTGCCAGCAGTTATTCCCGAGTGAGGGCTGGAAACACCATATATTTT

v_call: TRBV7-6
d_call: NA
j_call: TRBJ1-1
clone_size: NA
cdr3_aa: CASSLGAKNTEAFF
cdr3_nt: TGTGCCAGCAGCTTAGGGGCAAAGAACACTGAAGCTTTCTTT

v_call: TRBV7-6
d_call: NA
j_call: TRBJ2-1
clone_size: once
cdr3_aa: CASSLGADSYNEQFF
cdr3_nt: TGTGCCAGCAGCTTAGGAGCGGACTCCTACAATGAGCAGTTCTTC

v_call: TRBV5-1
d_call: NA
j_call: TRBJ2-2
clone_size: once
cdr3_aa: CASSSPDRPNTGELFF
cdr3_nt: TGCGCCAGCAGCTCCCCCGACAGACCGAACACCGGGGAGCTGTTTTTT

v_call: TRBV28
d_call: TRBD1
j_call: TRBJ1-1
clone_size: NA
cdr3_aa: CATAGQLNTEAFF
cdr3_nt: TGTGCCACCGCGGGACAGCTGAACACTGAAGCTTTCTTT

v_call: TRBV5-1
d_call: NA
j_call: TRBJ2-7
clone_size: few
cdr3_aa: CASSPFLDRSYEQYF
cdr3_nt: TGCGCCAGCAGCCCGTTCTTGGACAGATCCTACGAGCAGTACTTC

v_call: TRBV2
d_call: NA
j_call: TRBJ2-3
clone_size: NA
cdr3_aa: CASSFQHRTFSTDTQYF
cdr3_nt: TGTGCCAGCAGTTTCCAACACAGGACATTTAGCACAGATACGCAGTATTTT

v_call: TRBV4-1
d_call: NA
j_call: TRBJ1-2
clone_size: NA
cdr3_aa: CASSQDQGSYYGYTF
cdr3_nt: TGCGCCAGCAGCCAAGATCAGGGCAGTTACTATGGCTACACCTTC

v_call: TRBV5-8
d_call: TRBD1
j_call: TRBJ1-2
clone_size: NA
cdr3_aa: CASSFGQGWSYGYTF
cdr3_nt: TGTGCCAGCAGCTTCGGACAGGGATGGTCCTATGGCTACACCTTC

v_call: TRBV28
d_call: NA
j_call: TRBJ2-6
clone_size: NA
cdr3_aa: CASYTSGTGANVLTF
cdr3_nt: TGTGCCAGCTACACCAGTGGTACTGGGGCCAACGTCCTGACTTTC

v_call: TRBV30
d_call: NA
j_call: TRBJ2-7
clone_size: NA
cdr3_aa: CAWRRSGAYEQYF
cdr3_nt: TGTGCCTGGCGCAGGTCAGGTGCCTACGAGCAGTACTTC

v_call: TRBV6-5
d_call: TRBD2
j_call: TRBJ2-1
clone_size: NA
cdr3_aa: CASSSSGGSHLNEQFF
cdr3_nt: TGTGCCAGCAGTTCTAGCGGGGGGTCTCACCTCAATGAGCAGTTCTTC

v_call: TRBV5-1
d_call: TRBD1
j_call: TRBJ1-1
clone_size: few
cdr3_aa: CASSSGTAYTEAFF
cdr3_nt: TGCGCCAGCAGCTCAGGGACAGCCTACACTGAAGCTTTCTTT

v_call: TRBV6-5
d_call: NA
j_call: TRBJ2-3
clone_size: few
cdr3_aa: CASSYRTSTDTQYF
cdr3_nt: TGTGCCAGCAGTTACCGTACTAGCACAGATACGCAGTATTTT

v_call: TRBV27
d_call: NA
j_call: TRBJ1-1
clone_size: once
cdr3_aa: CASSFIIGGREAFF
cdr3_nt: TGTGCCAGCAGTTTTATCATCGGCGGCAGAGAAGCTTTCTTT

v_call: TRBV6-6
d_call: NA
j_call: TRBJ1-2
clone_size: NA
cdr3_aa: CASSWGRDYGYTF
cdr3_nt: TGTGCCAGCAGTTGGGGCAGGGACTATGGCTACACCTTC

v_call: TRBV9
d_call: TRBD2
j_call: TRBJ2-1
clone_size: NA
cdr3_aa: CASSAGTSGELEQFF
cdr3_nt: TGTGCCAGCAGCGCCGGGACTAGCGGGGAACTGGAGCAGTTCTTC

v_call: TRBV19
d_call: TRBD2
j_call: TRBJ2-7
clone_size: NA
cdr3_aa: CASRPKLAGGSYEQYF
cdr3_nt: TGTGCCAGTAGACCTAAACTAGCGGGGGGCAGCTACGAGCAGTACTTC

v_call: TRBV6-6
d_call: NA
j_call: TRBJ2-7
clone_size: NA
cdr3_aa: CASSTRSPYEQYF
cdr3_nt: TGTGCCAGCAGTACGCGGAGTCCCTACGAGCAGTACTTC

v_call: TRBV6-5
d_call: NA
j_call: TRBJ2-5
clone_size: NA
cdr3_aa: CASSPGGQETQYF
cdr3_nt: TGTGCCAGCAGCCCGGGGGGCCAGGAGACCCAGTACTTC

v_call: TRBV18
d_call: NA
j_call: TRBJ1-1
clone_size: NA
cdr3_aa: CASSPGGPEAFF
cdr3_nt: TGTGCCAGCTCACCGGGAGGGCCTGAAGCTTTCTTT

v_call: TRBV25-1
d_call: TRBD1
j_call: TRBJ2-2
clone_size: NA
cdr3_aa: CASSEAAGGFGTGELFF
cdr3_nt: TGTGCCAGCAGTGAAGCGGCAGGGGGCTTTGGCACCGGGGAGCTGTTTTTT

v_call: TRBV13
d_call: TRBD2
j_call: TRBJ2-4
clone_size: NA
cdr3_aa: CASSLGLAGVIQYF
cdr3_nt: TGTGCCAGCAGCTTAGGGCTAGCGGGAGTCATTCAGTACTTC

v_call: TRBV5-6
d_call: TRBD2
j_call: TRBJ2-7
clone_size: NA
cdr3_aa: CASSMGLAGEYEQYF
cdr3_nt: TGTGCCAGCAGCATGGGACTAGCGGGAGAGTACGAGCAGTACTTC

v_call: TRBV6-5
d_call: TRBD1
j_call: TRBJ1-2
clone_size: NA
cdr3_aa: CASSFRQGANYGYTF
cdr3_nt: TGTGCCAGCAGTTTCCGACAGGGAGCTAACTATGGCTACACCTTC

v_call: TRBV5-6
d_call: TRBD1
j_call: TRBJ1-5
clone_size: once
cdr3_aa: CASSLDRGREDQPQHF
cdr3_nt: TGTGCCAGCAGCTTGGACAGGGGCCGCGAGGATCAGCCCCAGCATTTT

v_call: TRBV11-2
d_call: NA
j_call: TRBJ2-1
clone_size: once
cdr3_aa: CASSLAQYNEQFF
cdr3_nt: TGTGCCAGCAGCTTAGCTCAGTACAATGAGCAGTTCTTC

v_call: TRBV5-1
d_call: NA
j_call: TRBJ2-3
clone_size: few
cdr3_aa: CASSLAGTSTDTQYF
cdr3_nt: TGCGCCAGCAGCTTGGCCGGGACTAGCACAGATACGCAGTATTTT

v_call: TRBV10-3
d_call: NA
j_call: TRBJ2-3
clone_size: NA
cdr3_aa: CATTENQADTQYF
cdr3_nt: TGTGCCACCACAGAAAATCAGGCAGATACGCAGTATTTT

v_call: TRBV7-9
d_call: TRBD1
j_call: TRBJ1-2
clone_size: NA
cdr3_aa: CASSRRTGGYGYTF
cdr3_nt: TGTGCCAGCAGCCGCCGGACAGGGGGCTATGGCTACACCTTC

v_call: TRBV7-3
d_call: TRBD1
j_call: TRBJ1-1
clone_size: NA
cdr3_aa: CASSAGTGGFTEAFF
cdr3_nt: TGTGCCAGCAGCGCCGGGACAGGGGGGTTCACTGAAGCTTTCTTT

v_call: TRBV5-4
d_call: NA
j_call: TRBJ1-2
clone_size: NA
cdr3_aa: CASTEGGNYGYTF
cdr3_nt: TGTGCCAGCACCGAGGGAGGGAACTATGGCTACACCTTC

v_call: TRBV27
d_call: TRBD2
j_call: TRBJ2-2
clone_size: NA
cdr3_aa: CASSLSGGNTGELFF
cdr3_nt: TGTGCCAGCAGTCTGTCGGGAGGCAACACCGGGGAGCTGTTTTTT

v_call: TRBV11-3
d_call: TRBD2
j_call: TRBJ2-2
clone_size: NA
cdr3_aa: CASSPRDSGRTGELFF
cdr3_nt: TGTGCCAGCAGCCCCAGGGATAGCGGGAGGACCGGGGAGCTGTTTTTT

v_call: TRBV9
d_call: TRBD1
j_call: TRBJ2-3
clone_size: NA
cdr3_aa: CASSVVGQGADTQYF
cdr3_nt: TGTGCCAGCAGCGTAGTGGGACAGGGAGCAGATACGCAGTATTTT

v_call: TRBV7-3
d_call: NA
j_call: TRBJ1-1
clone_size: NA
cdr3_aa: CASSSQGNTEAFF
cdr3_nt: TGTGCCAGCAGCTCCCAGGGAAACACTGAAGCTTTCTTT

v_call: TRBV19
d_call: NA
j_call: TRBJ1-2
clone_size: NA
cdr3_aa: CASSMAGQLRNYGYTF
cdr3_nt: TGTGCCAGTAGTATGGCAGGGCAGCTCCGGAACTATGGCTACACCTTC

v_call: TRBV6-6
d_call: TRBD1
j_call: TRBJ1-1
clone_size: NA
cdr3_aa: CASSPRDRGTEAFF
cdr3_nt: TGTGCCAGCAGTCCCCGGGACAGGGGGACTGAAGCTTTCTTT

v_call: TRBV6-6
d_call: TRBD1
j_call: TRBJ2-7
clone_size: few
cdr3_aa: CASTPGQGNYEQYF
cdr3_nt: TGTGCCAGCACCCCGGGACAGGGTAACTACGAGCAGTACTTC